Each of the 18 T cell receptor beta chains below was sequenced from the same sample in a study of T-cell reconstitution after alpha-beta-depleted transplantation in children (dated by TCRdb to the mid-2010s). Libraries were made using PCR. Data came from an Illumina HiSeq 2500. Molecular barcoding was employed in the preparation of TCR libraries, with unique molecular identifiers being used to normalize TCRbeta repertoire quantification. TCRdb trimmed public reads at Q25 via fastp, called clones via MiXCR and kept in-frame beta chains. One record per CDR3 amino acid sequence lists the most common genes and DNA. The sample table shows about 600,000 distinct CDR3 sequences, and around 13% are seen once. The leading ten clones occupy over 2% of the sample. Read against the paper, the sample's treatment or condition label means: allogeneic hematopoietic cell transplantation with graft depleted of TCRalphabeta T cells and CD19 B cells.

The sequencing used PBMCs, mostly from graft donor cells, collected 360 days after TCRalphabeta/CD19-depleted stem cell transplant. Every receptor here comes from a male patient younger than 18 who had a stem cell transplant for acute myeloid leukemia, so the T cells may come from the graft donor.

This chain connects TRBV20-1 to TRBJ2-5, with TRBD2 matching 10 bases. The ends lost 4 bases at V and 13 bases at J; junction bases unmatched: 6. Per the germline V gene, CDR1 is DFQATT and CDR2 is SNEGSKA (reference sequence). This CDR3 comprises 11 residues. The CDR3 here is CSATGTSELYF. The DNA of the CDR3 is TGCAGTGCTACTGGGACTAGCGAATTGTACTTC.

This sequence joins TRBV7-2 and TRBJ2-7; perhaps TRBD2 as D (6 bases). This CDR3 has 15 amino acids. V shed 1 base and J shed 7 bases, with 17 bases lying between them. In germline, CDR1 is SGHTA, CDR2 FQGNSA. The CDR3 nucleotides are TGTGCCAGCAGCTTAGAGGTAGCGGTACTTCGGGAGCAGTACTTC. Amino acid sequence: CASSLEVAVLREQYF.

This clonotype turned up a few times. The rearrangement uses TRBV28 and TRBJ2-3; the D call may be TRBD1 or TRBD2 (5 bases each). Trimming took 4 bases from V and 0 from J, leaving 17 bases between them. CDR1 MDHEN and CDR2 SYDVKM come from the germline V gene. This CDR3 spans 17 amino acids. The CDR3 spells CASSSRQTGPSTDTQYF. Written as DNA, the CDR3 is TGTGCCAGCAGTTCCCGTCAAACGGGGCCTAGCACAGATACGCAGTATTTT. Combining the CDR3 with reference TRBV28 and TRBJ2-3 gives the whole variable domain DVKVTQSSRYLVKRTGEKVFLECVQDMDHENMFWYRQDPGLGLRLIYFSYDVKMKEKGDIPEGYSVSREKKERFSLILESASTNQTSMYLCASSSRQTGPSTDTQYFGPGTRLTVL.

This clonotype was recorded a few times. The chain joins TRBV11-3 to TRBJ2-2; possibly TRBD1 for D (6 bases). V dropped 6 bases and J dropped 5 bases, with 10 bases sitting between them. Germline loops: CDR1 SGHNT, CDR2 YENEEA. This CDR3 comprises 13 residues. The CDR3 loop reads CASSFTGTGELFF. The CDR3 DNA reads TGTGCCAGCAGTTTCACAGGGACCGGGGAGCTGTTTTTT.

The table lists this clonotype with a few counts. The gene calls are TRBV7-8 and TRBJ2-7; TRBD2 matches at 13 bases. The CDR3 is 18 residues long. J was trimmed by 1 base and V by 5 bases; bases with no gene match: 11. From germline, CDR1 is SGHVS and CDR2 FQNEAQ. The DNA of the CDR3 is TGTGCCAGCAGCCTCGGGGGACTAGCGGGGCTCTATTCCTACGAGCAGTACTTC. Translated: CASSLGGLAGLYSYEQYF.

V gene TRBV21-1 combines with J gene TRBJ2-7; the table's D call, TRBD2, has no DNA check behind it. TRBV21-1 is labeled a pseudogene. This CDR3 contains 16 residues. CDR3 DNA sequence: TGTGCCAGCAGCAAAGATTCTGCAGCGGGACGCTACGAGCAGTACTTC. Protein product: CASSKDSAAGRYEQYF.

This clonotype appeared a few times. The CDR3 coding sequence is TGTGCCAGCAGCTTCCGGCGACTAGCTCGAGAGACCCAGTACTTC. Encoded protein: CASSFRRLARETQYF. The rearrangement uses TRBV11-2 and TRBJ2-5; 7 bases map to TRBD2. V lost 3 bases to trimming and J lost 4 bases; unmatched junction nucleotides: 8. The CDR3 runs to 15 residues. The germline CDR1 and CDR2 sequences are SGHAT and FQNNGV.

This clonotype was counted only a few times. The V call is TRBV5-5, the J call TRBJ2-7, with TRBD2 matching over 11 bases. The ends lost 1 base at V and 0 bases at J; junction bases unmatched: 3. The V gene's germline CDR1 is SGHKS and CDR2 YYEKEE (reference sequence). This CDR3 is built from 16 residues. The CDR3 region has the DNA TGTGCCAGCAGCTTGAGTCTAGCGGGAGGCTCCTACGAGCAGTACTTC. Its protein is CASSLSLAGGSYEQYF.

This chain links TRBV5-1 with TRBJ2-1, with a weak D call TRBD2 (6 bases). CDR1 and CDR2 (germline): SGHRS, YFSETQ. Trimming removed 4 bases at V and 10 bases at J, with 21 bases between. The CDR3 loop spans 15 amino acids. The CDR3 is CASSGGTQSAMEQFF. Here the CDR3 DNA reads TGCGCCAGCAGCGGAGGGACTCAATCCGCAATGGAGCAGTTCTTC.

CDR3: CASSSNGGYEQFF. DNA of the CDR3: TGTGCCAGCAGCTCTAACGGGGGCTATGAGCAGTTCTTC. The chain uses TRBV7-3 and TRBJ2-1; possibly TRBD1 or TRBD2 for D (6 bases each). The germline CDR1 and CDR2 sequences are SGHTA and FQGTGA. The V gene lost 4 bases and the J gene lost 8 bases, with 12 bases spanning the gap. This CDR3 has 13 residues. The whole variable domain, remainder taken from reference TRBV7-3 and TRBJ2-1, is GAGVSQTPSNKVTEKGKYVELRCDPISGHTALYWYRQSLGQGPEFLIYFQGTGAADDSGLPNDRFFAVRPEGSVSTLKIQRTERGDSAVYLCASSSNGGYEQFFGPGTRLTVL.

The chain's CDR3 is CASSLGGAPWTQYF. The CDR3 nucleotides are TGTGCCAGCAGTTTAGGAGGGGCCCCATGGACGCAGTATTTT. The V call is TRBV28, the J call TRBJ2-3; possibly TRBD2 for D (6 bases). The germline V gene has CDR1 MDHEN and CDR2 SYDVKM. The CDR3 has 14 amino acids. Trimming stripped 2 bases from V and 9 bases from J, with 15 bases between.

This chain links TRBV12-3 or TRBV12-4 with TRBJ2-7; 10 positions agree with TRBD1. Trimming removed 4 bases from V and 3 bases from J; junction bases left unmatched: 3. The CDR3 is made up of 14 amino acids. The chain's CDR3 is CASSWTGGFYEQYF. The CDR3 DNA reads TGTGCCAGCAGTTGGACAGGGGGATTCTACGAGCAGTACTTC.

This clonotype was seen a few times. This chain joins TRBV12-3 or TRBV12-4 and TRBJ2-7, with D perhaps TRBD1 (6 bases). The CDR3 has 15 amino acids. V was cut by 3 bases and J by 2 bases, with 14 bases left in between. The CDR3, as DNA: TGTGCCAGCAGTTTCGACAGGAGAAAGGCCTACGAGCAGTACTTC. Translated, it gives CASSFDRRKAYEQYF.

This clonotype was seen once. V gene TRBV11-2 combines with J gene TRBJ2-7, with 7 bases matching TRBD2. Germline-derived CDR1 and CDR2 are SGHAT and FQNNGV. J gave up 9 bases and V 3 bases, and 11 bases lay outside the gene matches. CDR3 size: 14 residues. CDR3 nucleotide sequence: TGTGCCAGCAGCTTTGAGCTAGCGGCTAGAGGGCAGTACTTC. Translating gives CASSFELAARGQYF.

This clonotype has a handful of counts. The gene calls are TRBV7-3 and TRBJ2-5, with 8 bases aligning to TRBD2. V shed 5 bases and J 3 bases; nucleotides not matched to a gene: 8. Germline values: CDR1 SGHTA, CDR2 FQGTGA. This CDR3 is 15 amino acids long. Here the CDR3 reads CASSTNGGGEETQYF. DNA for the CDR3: TGTGCCAGCAGCACCAACGGGGGGGGAGAAGAGACCCAGTACTTC.

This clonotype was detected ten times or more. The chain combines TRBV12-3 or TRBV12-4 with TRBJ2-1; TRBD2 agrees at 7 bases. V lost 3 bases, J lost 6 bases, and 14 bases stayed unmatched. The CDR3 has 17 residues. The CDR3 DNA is TGTGCCAGCAGTTTTAGGGTTGCGGGAGTAGAGGCCAATGAGCAGTTCTTC. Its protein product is CASSFRVAGVEANEQFF.

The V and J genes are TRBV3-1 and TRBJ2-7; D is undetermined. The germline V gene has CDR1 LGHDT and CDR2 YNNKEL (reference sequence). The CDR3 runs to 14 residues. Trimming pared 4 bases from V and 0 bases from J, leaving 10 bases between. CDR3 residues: CASSPRLRSYEQYF. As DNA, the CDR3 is TGTGCCAGCAGCCCTAGGCTCCGCTCCTACGAGCAGTACTTC.

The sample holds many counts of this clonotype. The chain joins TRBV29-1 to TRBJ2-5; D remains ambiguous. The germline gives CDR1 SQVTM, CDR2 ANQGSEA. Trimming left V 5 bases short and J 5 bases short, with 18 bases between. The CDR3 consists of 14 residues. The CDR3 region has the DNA TGCAGCGTTTCAAGGACGCCGGGTGGGGAGACCCAGTACTTC. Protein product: CSVSRTPGGETQYF.